The 8 T cell receptor beta chains reported below all come from one sample, sequenced in a study of control samples from healthy donors and cancer patients. Sequencing was performed with immunoSEQ multiplex PCR; in TCRdb, only in-frame clones are kept and a portion is missing. Of more than 45,000 clones detected, nearly 95% appear once; the ten largest clones hold roughly a quarter. The sequenced sample consisted of PBMCs. Receptor source: a woman in her forties or fifties with head and neck cancer.

The chain couples TRBV3-1 (or the pseudogene TRBV3-2) to TRBJ2-1, with 12 bases lining up with TRBD2. There are 18 residues in the CDR3. Trimming took 2 bases from V and 8 from J; bases not matched to a gene: 13. Germline loops: CDR1 LGHDT, CDR2 YNNKEL (reference sequence). The CDR3 loop reads CASSQPSLAGGAQYEQFF. CDR3 nucleotide sequence: TGTGCCAGCAGCCAACCAAGCCTAGCGGGGGGGGCACAATATGAGCAGTTCTTC.

The chain employs TRBV7-2 and TRBJ2-7; 8 bases are shared with TRBD1. The J segment lost 2 bases and the V segment lost 1 base, leaving 4 bases of the junction unmatched. CDR1 SGHTA and CDR2 FQGNSA come from the germline V gene. The CDR3 contains 15 residues. CDR3 amino acids: CASSLVGQGTYEQYF. In DNA, the CDR3 is TGTGCCAGCAGCTTAGTTGGACAGGGTACCTACGAGCAGTACTTC.

The rearrangement links TRBV24-1 to TRBJ1-1; no clear D gene. Germline CDR1 reads KGHDR; CDR2 reads SFDVKD. With 3 bases removed from V and 4 bases from J, the gap between germline ends came to 11 bases. The length of the CDR3 is 14 residues. CDR3 sequence: CATSDGTRSTEAFF. The CDR3, as DNA: TGTGCCACCAGTGATGGTACGAGGAGCACTGAAGCTTTCTTT.

CDR3 in DNA: TGTGCCAGCAGCCCAGACAGGGAGGGAAACTATGGCTACACCTTC. Translating it yields CASSPDREGNYGYTF. The chain links TRBV3-1 (or the pseudogene TRBV3-2) to TRBJ1-2; TRBD1 aligns across 7 bases. The trim removed 4 bases at V and 2 bases at J, leaving 7 bases unmatched. Germline CDR1 and CDR2: LGHDT and YNNKEL (reference sequence). This CDR3 spans 15 amino acids.

The chain couples TRBV6-5 to TRBJ1-3, with no clear D. V lost 9 bases to trimming and J lost 4 bases, with 16 bases between them. The germline V gene encodes CDR1 MNHEY and CDR2 SVGAGI. This CDR3 has 14 residues. Written as DNA, the CDR3 is TGTGCCAGTACCTCAAGGTGGTCGGGAAACACCATATATTTT. Protein product: CASTSRWSGNTIYF.

This chain joins TRBV12-2 and TRBJ1-3; TRBD1 is the table's D call, not checked against the DNA. TRBV12-2 is deemed a pseudogene. The CDR3 spans 16 residues. This CDR3 is CASRERQGTAGNTIYF. CDR3 nucleotides: TGTGCAAGTCGCGAGAGACAGGGTACTGCTGGAAACACCATATATTTT.

The chain uses TRBV14 and TRBJ2-2; tentative D call: TRBD1 (6 bases). Germline V gene lookup returns CDR1 SGHDN and CDR2 FVKESK. The CDR3 length is 14 residues. V lost 4 bases and J 1 base, leaving 7 bases between the germline ends. DNA of the CDR3: TGTGCCAGCAGCCCGACAGGGAACACCGGGGAGCTGTTTTTT. It codes for CASSPTGNTGELFF.

The rearrangement joins TRBV6-5 to TRBJ1-5; D gene unclear. The V gene lost 0 bases and the J gene lost 11 bases, with 11 bases spanning the gap. This CDR3 is 13 amino acids long. Looked up from germline, CDR1 is MNHEY and CDR2 is SVGAGI. The CDR3 is CASSYSRGVAQHF. CDR3 nucleotides: TGTGCCAGCAGTTACTCGAGAGGAGTGGCCCAGCATTTT.